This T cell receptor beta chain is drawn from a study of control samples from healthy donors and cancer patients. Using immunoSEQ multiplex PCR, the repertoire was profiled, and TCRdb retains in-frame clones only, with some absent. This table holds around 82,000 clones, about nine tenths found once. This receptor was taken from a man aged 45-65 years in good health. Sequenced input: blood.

The CDR3 coding sequence is TGTGCCAGCAGCGTAGAAGTTTCCCCAAGCACAGATACGCAGTATTTT. Translation: CASSVEVSPSTDTQYF. The V call is TRBV9, the J call TRBJ2-3; D remains unclear. Germline V CDR1 and CDR2: SGDLS, YYNGEE. V was cut by 0 bases and J by 0 bases, with 11 bases left in between. There are 16 residues in the CDR3. Variable domain in full (rest from reference TRBV9 and TRBJ2-3): DSGVTQTPKHLITATGQRVTLRCSPRSGDLSVYWYQQSLDQGLQFLIQYYNGEERAKGNILERFSAQQFPDLHSELNLSSLELGDSALYFCASSVEVSPSTDTQYFGPGTRLTVL.